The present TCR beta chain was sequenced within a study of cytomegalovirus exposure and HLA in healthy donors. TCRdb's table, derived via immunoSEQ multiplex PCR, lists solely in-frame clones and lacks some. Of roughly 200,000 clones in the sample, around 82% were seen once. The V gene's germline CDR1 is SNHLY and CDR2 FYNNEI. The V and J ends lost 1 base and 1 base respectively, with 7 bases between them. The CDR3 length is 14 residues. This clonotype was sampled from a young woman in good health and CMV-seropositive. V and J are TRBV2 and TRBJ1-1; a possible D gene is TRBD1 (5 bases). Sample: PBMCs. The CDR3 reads CASSEVRGNTEAFF. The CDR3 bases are TGTGCCAGCAGTGAAGTAAGGGGGAACACTGAAGCTTTCTTT.